The present T cell receptor beta chain was sequenced within a study of CD8 T cells in Susac syndrome. RNA, at about 0.45 to 1 ug, was reverse transcribed with random hexamers. Across 54 Vbeta and 13 Jbeta, immunoSEQ multiplex PCR amplified TCR beta CDR3. In TCRdb, the immunoSEQ multiplex PCR reads were re-called with MiXCR into one record per CDR3 protein. Of roughly 120,000 distinct CDR3 sequences detected, over 85% appear once; the ten largest clones hold 0.087%. Trimming took 3 bases from V and 7 from J, leaving 15 bases between them. The CDR3 length is 14 residues. CDR1 and CDR2 (germline): MDHEN, SYDVKM. The CD8+ and CD4+ T cells were isolated magnetically using a negative isolation approach, whereas the TEMRA cells were enriched by FACS.

The receptor was derived from a human donor in good health. Sequencing input: CD4+ T cells from PBMCs. This chain links TRBV28 with TRBJ1-2, with D tentatively TRBD1 (5 bases). This chain's CDR3 is CASSLRGRDIGYTF. The CDR3 bases are TGTGCCAGCAGTTTGAGGGGCAGAGATATTGGCTACACCTTC.